The clone carrying this T cell receptor beta chain came up once. This sample is part of a study of Ad26.COV2.S vaccination and SARS-CoV-2 variants. This sample's treatment: 15 to 20 received Ad26.COV2.S at low or high dose, single or two shots; roughly five received placebo; per-sample allocation not given. Day 63 after the first injection of vaccine or placebo was the sampling time. This Boston cohort included adults aged 18-55 years. The length of the CDR3 is 13 residues. Germline loops: CDR1 MNHEY, CDR2 SVGEGT. The V end lost 2 bases, the J end lost 6 bases, and 10 bases lay between the germline ends. Profiled with immunoSEQ multiplex PCR; TCRdb holds only in-frame clones, not every one. Counted here are about 420,000 clones, approximately 87% occurring once; the ten biggest clones make up less than 4.5%.

This TCR derives from a person between 18 and 60 years old who received the Ad26.COV2.S COVID-19 vaccine or a placebo. V and J are TRBV6-2 or TRBV6-3 and TRBJ1-1, with TRBD1 as a possible D gene (5 bases). The source material was peripheral blood, sampled in a trial of Ad26.COV2.S vaccine versus placebo. CDR3 in amino acids: CASSYVQGAEAFF. Here the CDR3 DNA reads TGTGCCAGCAGTTACGTCCAGGGCGCTGAAGCTTTCTTT.